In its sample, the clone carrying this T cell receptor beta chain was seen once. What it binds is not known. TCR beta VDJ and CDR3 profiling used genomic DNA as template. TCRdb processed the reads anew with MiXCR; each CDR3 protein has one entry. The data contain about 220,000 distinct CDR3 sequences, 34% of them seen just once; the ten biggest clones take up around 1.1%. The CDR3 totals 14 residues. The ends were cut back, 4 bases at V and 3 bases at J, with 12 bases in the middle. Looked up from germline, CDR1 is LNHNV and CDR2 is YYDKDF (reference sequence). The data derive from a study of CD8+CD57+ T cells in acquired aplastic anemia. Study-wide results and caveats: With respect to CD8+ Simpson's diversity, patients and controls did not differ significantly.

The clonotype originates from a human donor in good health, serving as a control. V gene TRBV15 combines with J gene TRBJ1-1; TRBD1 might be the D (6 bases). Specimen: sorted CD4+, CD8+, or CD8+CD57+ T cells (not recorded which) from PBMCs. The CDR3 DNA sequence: TGTGCCACCAGCAAGAGGTCAGGGGACACTGAAGCTTTCTTT. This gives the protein CATSKRSGDTEAFF.